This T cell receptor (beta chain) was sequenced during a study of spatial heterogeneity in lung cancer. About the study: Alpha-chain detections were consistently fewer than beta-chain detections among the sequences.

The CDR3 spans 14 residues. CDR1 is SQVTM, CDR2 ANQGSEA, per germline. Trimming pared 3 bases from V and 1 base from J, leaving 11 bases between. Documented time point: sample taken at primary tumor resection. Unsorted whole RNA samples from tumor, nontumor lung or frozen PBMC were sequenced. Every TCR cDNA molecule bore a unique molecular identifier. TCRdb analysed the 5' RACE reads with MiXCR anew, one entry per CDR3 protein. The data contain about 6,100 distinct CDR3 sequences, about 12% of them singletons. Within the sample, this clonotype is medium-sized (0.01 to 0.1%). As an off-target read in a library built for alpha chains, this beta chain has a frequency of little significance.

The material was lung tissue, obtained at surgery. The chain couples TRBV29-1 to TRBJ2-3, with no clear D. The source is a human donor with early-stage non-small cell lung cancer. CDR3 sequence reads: CSVDSDLGTDTQYF. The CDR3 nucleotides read TGCAGCGTTGATAGTGACCTAGGCACAGATACGCAGTATTTT.